The 9 T cell receptor beta chains given below trace back to one sample, sequenced in a study of T-cell memory formation after mild COVID-19. TCRdb reprocessed the 5' RACE reads with MiXCR, giving one entry per CDR3 protein. Found here are around 340,000 distinct CDR3 sequences, over 10% of them singletons; the top ten hold about 22%. The sample taken for sequencing was PBMCs or a T cell subset sorted from them (not recorded which). All receptors come from a man between 18 and 29 years old who had mild COVID-19 (a few samples of this study predate the infection). Cell type and time point are not known.

The genes are TRBV9 and TRBJ1-5, with D tentatively TRBD1 (6 bases). V lost 0 bases and J 5 bases, leaving 12 bases between the germline ends. The CDR3 extends over 15 amino acids. Germline V gene sequence: CDR1 SGDLS, CDR2 YYNGEE. The CDR3 reads CASSVDPGADQPQHF. The CDR3 nucleotides are TGTGCCAGCAGCGTAGATCCAGGGGCTGATCAGCCCCAGCATTTT.

V and J are TRBV5-1 and TRBJ2-3; TRBD1 agrees at 12 bases. V lost 5 bases and J lost 5; bases outside the gene matches: 6. The CDR3 totals 15 residues. CDR1 is SGHRS, CDR2 YFSETQ, per germline. DNA of the CDR3: TGCGCCAGCAGGTCCGGGACAGGGGGCGTAGATACGCAGTATTTT. Translation gives CASRSGTGGVDTQYF.

This clonotype has only a few counts. V and J are TRBV7-2 and TRBJ2-1, with 11 positions matching TRBD2. J lost 7 bases, V lost 4 bases, and 6 bases had no gene match. Germline V gives CDR1 SGHTA, CDR2 FQGNSA. The CDR3 spans 15 residues. The CDR3 DNA reads as TGTGCCAGCAGCTCTGTTAGCGGGGGGGTTAATGAGCAGTTCTTC. Residues: CASSSVSGGVNEQFF.

The rearrangement links TRBV5-5 to TRBJ1-1; D uncertain. CDR1 is SGHKS and CDR2 is YYEKEE in the germline V gene (reference sequence). Trimming stripped 7 bases from V and 4 bases from J, with 14 bases between. The CDR3 is made up of 13 amino acids. CDR3: CASVPDGGTEAFF. For the CDR3, the DNA is TGTGCCAGCGTACCAGACGGAGGCACTGAAGCTTTCTTT.

The sample holds a few counts of this clonotype. The V gene is TRBV5-1, the J gene TRBJ2-3; D is uncertain. V lost 0 bases to trimming and J lost 2 bases, with 4 bases between them. Germline V CDR1 and CDR2: SGHRS, YFSETQ. This CDR3 is 13 amino acids long. The CDR3 is CASSLEITDTQYF. For the CDR3, the DNA is TGCGCCAGCAGCTTGGAGATCACAGATACGCAGTATTTT.

The sample holds a few counts of this clonotype. This chain joins TRBV19 and TRBJ2-3, with 10 bases identical to TRBD2. This CDR3 has 14 amino acids. Trimming cost V 9 bases and J 6 bases; bases outside gene matches: 9. CDR1 is LNHDA, CDR2 SQIVND, per germline (reference sequence). Here the CDR3 reads CASRKRGGLDTQYF. The CDR3 DNA follows: TGTGCCAGCCGAAAGCGGGGGGGCCTGGATACGCAGTATTTT.

The chain employs TRBV5-6 and TRBJ2-7; D perhaps matches TRBD1 (6 bases). Trimming removed 5 bases at V and 4 bases at J, with 16 bases between. This CDR3 is 14 amino acids long. Germline CDR1 SGHDT, CDR2 YYEEEE. The CDR3 loop is CASRPQQRGYEQYF. The CDR3 DNA reads as TGTGCCAGCAGACCTCAACAAAGGGGGTACGAGCAGTACTTC. The full variable domain, with the rest looked up from reference TRBV5-6 and TRBJ2-7, is DAGVTQSPTHLIKTRGQQVTLRCSPKSGHDTVSWYQQALGQGPQFIFQYYEEEERQRGNFPDRFSGHQFPNYSSELNVNALLLGDSALYLCASRPQQRGYEQYFGPGTRLTVT.

This clonotype was observed many times. The V gene is TRBV11-2, the J gene TRBJ2-3; 9 positions agree with TRBD2. The J segment lost 5 bases and the V segment lost 2 bases, leaving 5 bases of the junction unmatched. The CDR3 is 15 residues long. Per the germline V gene, CDR1 is SGHAT and CDR2 is FQNNGV. The DNA for the CDR3 is TGTGCCAGCAGCTTAAGGCGGGGGGGCCGAGATACGCAGTATTTT. This encodes CASSLRRGGRDTQYF.

This clonotype was seen a handful of times. The chain joins TRBV7-9 to TRBJ2-7; possible D gene TRBD2, 5 bases. The CDR3 has 14 residues. The V and J ends lost 2 bases and 2 bases respectively, with 10 bases between them. Germline V gene sequence: CDR1 SEHNR, CDR2 FQNEAQ (reference sequence). In DNA form, the CDR3 reads TGTGCCAGCAGCTTATTGAGCGGACCCTACGAGCAGTACTTC. The encoded protein is CASSLLSGPYEQYF. Together with reference TRBV7-9 and TRBJ2-7, the CDR3 gives the full variable domain: DTGVSQNPRHKITKRGQNVTFRCDPISEHNRLYWYRQTLGQGPEFLTYFQNEAQLEKSRLLSDRFSAERPKGSFSTLEIQRTEQGDSAMYLCASSLLSGPYEQYFGPGTRLTVT.